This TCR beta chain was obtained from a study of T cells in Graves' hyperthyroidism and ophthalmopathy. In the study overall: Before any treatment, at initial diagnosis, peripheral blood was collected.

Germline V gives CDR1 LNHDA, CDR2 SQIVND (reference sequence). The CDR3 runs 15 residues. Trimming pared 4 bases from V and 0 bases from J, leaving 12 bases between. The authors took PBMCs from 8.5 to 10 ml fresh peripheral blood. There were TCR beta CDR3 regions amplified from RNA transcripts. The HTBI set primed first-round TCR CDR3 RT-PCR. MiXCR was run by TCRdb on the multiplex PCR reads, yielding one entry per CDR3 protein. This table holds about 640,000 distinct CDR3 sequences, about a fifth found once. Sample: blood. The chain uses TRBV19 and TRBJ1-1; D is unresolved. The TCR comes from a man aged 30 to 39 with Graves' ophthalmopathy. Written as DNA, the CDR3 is TGTGCCAGTAGTACCCAGACTGGTCTGAACACTGAAGCTTTCTTT. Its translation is CASSTQTGLNTEAFF.